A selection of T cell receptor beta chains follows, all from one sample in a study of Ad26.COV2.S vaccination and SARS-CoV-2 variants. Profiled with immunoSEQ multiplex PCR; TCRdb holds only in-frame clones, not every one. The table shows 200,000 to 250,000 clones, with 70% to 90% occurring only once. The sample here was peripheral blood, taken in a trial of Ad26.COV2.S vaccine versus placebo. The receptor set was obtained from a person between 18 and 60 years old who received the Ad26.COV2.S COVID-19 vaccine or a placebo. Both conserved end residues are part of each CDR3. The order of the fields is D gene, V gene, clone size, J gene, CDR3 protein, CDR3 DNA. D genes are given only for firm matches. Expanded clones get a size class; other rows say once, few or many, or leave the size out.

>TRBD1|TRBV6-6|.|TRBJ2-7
CASTQMDRGYEQYF
TGTGCCAGCACTCAAATGGACAGGGGGTACGAGCAGTACTTC
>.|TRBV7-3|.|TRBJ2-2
CASSLSPGAASTGELFF
TGTGCCAGCAGCTTAAGTCCCGGAGCGGCGAGCACCGGGGAGCTGTTTTTT
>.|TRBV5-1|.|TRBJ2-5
CASSSTLSGETQYF
TGCGCCAGCAGCTCGACCCTGTCGGGGGAGACCCAGTACTTC
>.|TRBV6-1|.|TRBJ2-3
CASSEAAGQYTQYF
TGTGCCAGCAGTGAAGCGGCGGGCCAATATACGCAGTATTTT
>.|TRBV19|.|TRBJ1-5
CASSTGIKVQPQHF
TGTGCCAGTAGTACCGGGATCAAGGTCCAGCCCCAGCATTTT
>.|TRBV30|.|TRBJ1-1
CAWSVSPGHLYTEAFF
TGTGCCTGGAGTGTCTCCCCAGGACATCTTTACACTGAAGCTTTCTTT
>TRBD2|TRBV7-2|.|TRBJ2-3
CASSLVAGAVDTQYF
TGTGCCAGCAGCTTAGTTGCGGGAGCGGTAGATACGCAGTATTTT
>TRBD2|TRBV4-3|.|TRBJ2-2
CASSQARGANTGELFF
TGCGCCAGCAGCCAAGCGCGGGGGGCCAACACCGGGGAGCTGTTTTTT
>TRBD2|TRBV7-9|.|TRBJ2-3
CASSSPTSGRFTDTQYF
TGTGCCAGCAGCTCCCCGACTAGCGGGAGGTTTACAGATACGCAGTATTTT
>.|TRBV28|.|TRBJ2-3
CASSLWGTEPNTDTQYF
TGTGCCAGCAGTTTATGGGGGACCGAGCCCAACACAGATACGCAGTATTTT
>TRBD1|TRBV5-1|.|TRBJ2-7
CASSRGGQGPFEQYF
TGCGCCAGCAGCCGCGGGGGACAGGGGCCGTTCGAGCAGTACTTC
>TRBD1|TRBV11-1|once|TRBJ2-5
CASSPIRGPQETQYF
TGTGCCAGCAGCCCGATCAGGGGGCCGCAAGAGACCCAGTACTTC
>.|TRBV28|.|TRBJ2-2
CASNGGGTGELFF
TGTGCCAGCAACGGGGGAGGCACCGGGGAGCTGTTTTTT
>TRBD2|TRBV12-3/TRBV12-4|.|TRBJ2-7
CASSSTSAPNF
TGTGCCAGCAGTTCAACTAGCGCCCCTAATTTC
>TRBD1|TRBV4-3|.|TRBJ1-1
CASSHSGGYTEAFF
TGCGCCAGCAGCCATTCAGGGGGTTACACTGAAGCTTTCTTT
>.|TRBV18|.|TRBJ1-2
CASSPYQINYGYTF
TGTGCCAGCTCACCATACCAGATTAACTATGGCTACACCTTC
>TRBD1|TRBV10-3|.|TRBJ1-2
CAISGDSQNYGYTF
TGTGCCATCAGTGGGGACAGTCAAAACTATGGCTACACCTTC
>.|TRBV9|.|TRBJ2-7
CASSVEPSSYEQYF
TGTGCCAGCAGCGTAGAGCCGAGCTCCTACGAGCAGTACTTC
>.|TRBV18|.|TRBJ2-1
CASSPQAVSPGVAQFF
TGTGCCAGCTCACCCCAAGCGGTTTCACCTGGGGTTGCGCAGTTCTTC
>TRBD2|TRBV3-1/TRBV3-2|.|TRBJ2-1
CASSQDGSGGPIQFF
TGTGCCAGCAGCCAAGATGGGTCGGGGGGGCCAATTCAGTTCTTC
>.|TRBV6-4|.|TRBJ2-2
CASSRSNTGELFF
TGTGCCAGCTCGCGGTCGAACACCGGGGAGCTGTTTTTT
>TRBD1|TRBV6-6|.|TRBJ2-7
CASSSGTVTYEQYF
TGTGCCAGCAGTTCCGGGACAGTAACCTACGAGCAGTACTTC
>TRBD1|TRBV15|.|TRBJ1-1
CATSRGGQGGFRMNTEAFF
TGTGCCACCAGCAGAGGGGGACAGGGGGGCTTCCGCATGAACACTGAAGCTTTCTTT